The clone carrying this T cell receptor (beta chain) has a handful of counts. CDR1 KGHSH and CDR2 LQKENI come from the germline V gene. V lost 0 bases and J 7 bases, leaving 12 bases between the germline ends. The CDR3 is made up of 14 amino acids. TCR beta CDR3 regions were amplified from RNA. The HTBI primer set drove a first-round RT-PCR of the TCR CDR3. TCRdb reprocessed the multiplex PCR reads with MiXCR, giving one entry per CDR3 protein. This sample has around 620,000 distinct CDR3 sequences, with over 12% found just once. This sample is part of a study of T cells in Graves' hyperthyroidism and ophthalmopathy.

V gene TRBV18 combines with J gene TRBJ2-5; D gene unclear. The TCR was taken from a woman aged 18-30 years with Graves' ophthalmopathy. The sample was blood. CDR3 in DNA: TGTGCCAGCTCACCACCGAGCACGCCGGGGACCCAGTACTTC. It translates to CASSPPSTPGTQYF. The whole variable domain, remainder taken from reference TRBV18 and TRBJ2-5, is NAGVMQNPRHLVRRRGQEARLRCSPMKGHSHVYWYRQLPEEGLKFMVYLQKENIIDESGMPKERFSAEFPKEGPSILRIQQVVRGDSAAYFCASSPPSTPGTQYFGPGTRLLVL.